A selection of T cell receptor beta chains follows, all from one sample in a study of blood T cell repertoires in COVID-19. Libraries were prepared by immunoSEQ multiplex PCR; TCRdb keeps only in-frame clonotypes and omits some of them. The profile covers hundreds of thousands of clones, with 75% to 90% appearing a single time and around 0.72% taken by the ten largest. Sequenced: peripheral blood. The source is a man aged 40-49 years with acute or convalescent COVID-19. The CDR3 runs from the conserved cysteine through the conserved F or W. The D gene is left open where the match is weak. The size of a clone is reported for some rows only, either as once, few or many, or as a class for expanded clones.

CDR3,DNA,D,size,V,J
CATSDLNSLNTGELFF,TGTGCCACCAGTGATTTGAACAGCTTAAACACCGGGGAGCTGTTTTTT,NA,NA,TRBV24-1,TRBJ2-2
CSVAEGGTGNTIYF,TGCAGCGTTGCGGAAGGCGGGACTGGAAACACCATATATTTT,NA,NA,TRBV29-1,TRBJ1-3
CAWRTGLYTEAFF,TGTGCCTGGAGGACAGGGTTGTACACTGAAGCTTTCTTT,TRBD1,few,TRBV30,TRBJ1-1
CASSPRGVPNTEAFF,TGTGCCAGCAGCCCCCGGGGGGTACCCAACACTGAAGCTTTCTTT,NA,NA,TRBV7-9,TRBJ1-1
CASSQGTGQLNTEAFF,TGCGCCAGCAGCCAAGGGACAGGGCAGCTGAACACTGAAGCTTTCTTT,TRBD1,NA,TRBV4-1,TRBJ1-1
CASSSGQKNTEAFF,TGTGCCAGCAGTTCGGGACAAAAAAACACTGAAGCTTTCTTT,NA,NA,TRBV2,TRBJ1-1
CASSIGRSGRAKETQYF,TGTGCCAGTAGTATCGGGCGAAGCGGGAGGGCCAAGGAGACCCAGTACTTC,TRBD2,NA,TRBV19,TRBJ2-5
CASSDAGRGVNTEAFF,TGTGCCAGTAGCGACGCGGGGCGCGGGGTGAACACTGAAGCTTTCTTT,NA,NA,TRBV19,TRBJ1-1
CASSERPGTGLKDTQYF,TGCGCCAGCAGCGAACGCCCCGGGACAGGGCTTAAGGATACGCAGTATTTT,TRBD1,NA,TRBV4-1,TRBJ2-3
CASSLQGMSSPLHF,TGTGCCAGCAGCTTGCAGGGGATGAGTTCACCCCTCCACTTT,NA,NA,TRBV5-4,TRBJ1-6
CASRTGETLNTEAFF,TGTGCCAGCAGGACAGGAGAAACTTTGAACACTGAAGCTTTCTTT,NA,NA,TRBV27,TRBJ1-1
CASSQETGIYNEQFF,TGCGCCAGCAGCCAAGAGACAGGGATTTACAATGAGCAGTTCTTC,TRBD1,NA,TRBV5-1,TRBJ2-1
CSAGQGGEKLFF,TGCAGCGCCGGACAGGGGGGTGAAAAACTGTTTTTT,TRBD1,NA,TRBV29-1,TRBJ1-4
CASSRGTGTGELFF,TGTGCCAGCAGCCGAGGGACAGGCACCGGGGAGCTGTTTTTT,TRBD1,NA,TRBV11-3,TRBJ2-2
CASSLVGRGKMNTEAFF,TGTGCCAGCAGTTTAGTCGGAAGGGGAAAGATGAACACTGAAGCTTTCTTT,NA,NA,TRBV28,TRBJ1-1
CASSLLHEQFF,TGTGCCAGCAGTTTACTCCATGAGCAGTTCTTC,NA,few,TRBV27,TRBJ2-1
CASSLSGTGAHEQYF,TGTGCCAGCAGCTTATCGGGGACAGGGGCCCACGAGCAGTACTTC,TRBD1,NA,TRBV7-3,TRBJ2-7
CASSLSAGGTIEQYF,TGTGCCAGCAGTTTATCGGCGGGGGGGACGATCGAGCAGTACTTC,TRBD2,NA,TRBV27,TRBJ2-7
CASSYDRRVHF,TGTGCCAGCAGTTACGATAGGAGGGTGCACTTC,NA,NA,TRBV6-6,TRBJ2-7
CASSQVGGGRYGYTF,TGTGCCAGCAGCCAAGTAGGGGGAGGGAGGTATGGCTACACCTTC,NA,NA,TRBV3-1/TRBV3-2,TRBJ1-2
CASSQEEGTGANVLTF,TGTGCCAGCAGCCAAGAAGAGGGCACTGGGGCCAACGTCCTGACTTTC,NA,few,TRBV4-2,TRBJ2-6
CASTTGIVEYYGYTF,TGTGCCAGTACGACAGGGATAGTCGAGTATTATGGCTACACCTTC,TRBD1,NA,TRBV6-6,TRBJ1-2
CASSQSAGGEQFF,TGTGCCAGCAGCCAATCAGCGGGGGGAGAGCAGTTCTTC,TRBD2,NA,TRBV3-1/TRBV3-2,TRBJ2-1
CATSRAGGQAVGTDTQYF,TGTGCCACCAGCAGAGCTGGGGGACAGGCAGTGGGCACAGATACGCAGTATTTT,TRBD1,NA,TRBV15,TRBJ2-3
CASTMDTGTVYGYTF,TGTGCCAGCACCATGGACACCGGGACAGTCTATGGCTACACCTTC,TRBD1,NA,TRBV6-5,TRBJ1-2
CASSLGQGETQYF,TGTGCCAGCAGCCTGGGACAGGGGGAGACCCAGTACTTC,TRBD1,NA,TRBV7-7,TRBJ2-5
CASSIQRRQGETNTEAFF,TGCGCCAGCAGCATCCAAAGAAGACAGGGGGAGACGAACACTGAAGCTTTCTTT,TRBD1,NA,TRBV5-1,TRBJ1-1
CASSVVGRAGTDTQYF,TGTGCCAGCAGCGTAGTGGGCAGGGCGGGCACAGATACGCAGTATTTT,NA,NA,TRBV9,TRBJ2-3
CASSLGDRQFTEAFF,TGCGCCAGCAGCTTGGGGGACAGACAATTCACTGAAGCTTTCTTT,TRBD1,NA,TRBV5-1,TRBJ1-1
CASCRGGAADTQYF,TGTGCCAGCTGTAGAGGGGGGGCGGCAGATACGCAGTATTTT,NA,NA,TRBV28,TRBJ2-3
CATSDGQGARGYTF,TGTGCCACCAGTGACGGACAGGGGGCACGGGGCTACACCTTC,TRBD1,NA,TRBV24-1,TRBJ1-2
CAMGGESSYEQYF,TGTGCCATGGGGGGAGAATCCTCCTACGAGCAGTACTTC,NA,NA,TRBV2,TRBJ2-7
CASSARDSSYNEQFF,TGTGCCAGCAGTGCCCGGGACAGCTCCTACAATGAGCAGTTCTTC,TRBD1,NA,TRBV27,TRBJ2-1
CASSQDLGQEHTGELFF,TGTGCCAGCAGCCAAGATTTGGGACAGGAGCACACCGGGGAGCTGTTTTTT,TRBD1,NA,TRBV14,TRBJ2-2
CASSLSLGVGWETQYF,TGTGCCAGCAGCTTAAGTTTAGGGGTTGGCTGGGAGACCCAGTACTTC,NA,NA,TRBV11-1,TRBJ2-5
CASNPGFGNQPQHF,TGTGCCAGCAATCCAGGTTTTGGCAATCAGCCCCAGCATTTT,NA,NA,TRBV2,TRBJ1-5
CASSPSPSDRIANQPQHF,TGTGCCAGCAGTCCCTCCCCGTCGGACAGGATCGCCAATCAGCCCCAGCATTTT,TRBD1,once,TRBV27,TRBJ1-5
CASSQGQLNQPQHF,TGCGCCAGCAGCCAAGGGCAGTTAAATCAGCCCCAGCATTTT,NA,NA,TRBV4-1,TRBJ1-5
CAIRSGTGLGGGYTF,TGTGCCATCAGGAGCGGGACAGGGTTAGGAGGTGGCTACACCTTC,TRBD1,NA,TRBV10-3,TRBJ1-2
CASSKDDRGHSYGYTF,TGTGCCAGCAGCAAAGACGACAGGGGGCACTCCTATGGCTACACCTTC,NA,NA,TRBV21-1,TRBJ1-2
CASSPAAYNEQFF,TGTGCCAGCAGCCCGGCGGCCTACAATGAGCAGTTCTTC,NA,NA,TRBV9,TRBJ2-1
CAWTPGQGTEAFF,TGTGCCTGGACTCCGGGACAGGGAACTGAAGCTTTCTTT,TRBD1,NA,TRBV30,TRBJ1-1
CASRRRLAGGQETQYF,TGCGCCAGCAGACGAAGACTAGCGGGGGGACAAGAGACCCAGTACTTC,TRBD2,NA,TRBV5-1,TRBJ2-5
CASGGESGVNYGYTF,TGTGCCAGCGGTGGGGAATCAGGGGTCAACTATGGCTACACCTTC,NA,NA,TRBV28,TRBJ1-2
CASSDVAGAPISQYF,TGCGCCAGCAGCGATGTAGCGGGGGCCCCCATATCGCAGTATTTT,TRBD2,NA,TRBV5-1,TRBJ2-3
CASSEPGHRVEAFF,TGCGCCAGCAGTGAGCCCGGACATCGGGTGGAAGCTTTCTTT,NA,NA,TRBV10-2,TRBJ1-1
CASSSSVWNYGYTF,TGTGCCAGTAGCTCCTCGGTCTGGAACTATGGCTACACCTTC,NA,NA,TRBV19,TRBJ1-2
CASSPGTSHEQFF,TGTGCCAGCAGCCCCGGGACTAGCCATGAGCAGTTCTTC,TRBD2,NA,TRBV5-4,TRBJ2-1
CASSSTPAGVIRNEQFF,TGTGCCAGCAGTTCTACCCCAGCGGGAGTAATCCGCAATGAGCAGTTCTTC,TRBD2,NA,TRBV27,TRBJ2-1
CASIPGWGGDYGYTF,TGTGCCAGTATACCCGGGTGGGGGGGAGACTATGGCTACACCTTC,NA,NA,TRBV6-5,TRBJ1-2
CASSEFRLAEETQYF,TGTGCCAGCAGTGAATTCCGACTAGCCGAAGAGACCCAGTACTTC,TRBD2,NA,TRBV2,TRBJ2-5
CASSREPSGANVLTF,TGTGCCAGCAGCCGAGAGCCCTCTGGGGCCAACGTCCTGACTTTC,NA,NA,TRBV6-5,TRBJ2-6
CASSLHSIGTGNTGELFF,TGTGCCAGCAGTTTACACAGTATCGGGACAGGGAACACCGGGGAGCTGTTTTTT,TRBD1,many,TRBV28,TRBJ2-2
CASSPRDRVPNEQFF,TGTGCCAGCAGCCCTCGGGACAGGGTTCCAAATGAGCAGTTCTTC,TRBD1,NA,TRBV27,TRBJ2-1